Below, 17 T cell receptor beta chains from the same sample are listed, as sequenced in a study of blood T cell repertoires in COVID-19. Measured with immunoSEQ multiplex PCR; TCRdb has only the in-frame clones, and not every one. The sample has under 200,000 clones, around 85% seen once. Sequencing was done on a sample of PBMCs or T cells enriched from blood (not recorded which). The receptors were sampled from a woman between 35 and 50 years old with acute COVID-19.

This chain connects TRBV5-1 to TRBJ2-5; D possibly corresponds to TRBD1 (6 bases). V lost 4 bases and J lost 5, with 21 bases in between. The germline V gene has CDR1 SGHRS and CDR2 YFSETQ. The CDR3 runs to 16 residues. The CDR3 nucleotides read TGCGCCAGCAGCCCCACGAGCAGGGGTTCATGGGAGACCCAGTACTTC. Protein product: CASSPTSRGSWETQYF. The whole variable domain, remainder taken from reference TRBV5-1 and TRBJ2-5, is KAGVTQTPRYLIKTRGQQVTLSCSPISGHRSVSWYQQTPGQGLQFLFEYFSETQRNKGNFPGRFSGRQFSNSRSEMNVSTLELGDSALYLCASSPTSRGSWETQYFGPGTRLLVL.

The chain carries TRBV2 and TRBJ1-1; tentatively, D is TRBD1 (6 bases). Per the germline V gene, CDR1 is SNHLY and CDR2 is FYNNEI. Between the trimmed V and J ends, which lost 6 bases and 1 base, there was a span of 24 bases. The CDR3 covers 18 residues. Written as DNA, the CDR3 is TGTGCCAGCAGAGGGGGAACCGGGGCCCAATACTCGAACACTGAAGCTTTCTTT. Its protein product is CASRGGTGAQYSNTEAFF.

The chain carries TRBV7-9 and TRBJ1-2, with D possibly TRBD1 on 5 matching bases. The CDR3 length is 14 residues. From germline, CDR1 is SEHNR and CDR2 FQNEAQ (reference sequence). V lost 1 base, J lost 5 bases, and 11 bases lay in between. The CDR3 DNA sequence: TGTGCCAGCAGCTTAGAGGGGCAGTCATATGGCTACACCTTC. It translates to CASSLEGQSYGYTF.

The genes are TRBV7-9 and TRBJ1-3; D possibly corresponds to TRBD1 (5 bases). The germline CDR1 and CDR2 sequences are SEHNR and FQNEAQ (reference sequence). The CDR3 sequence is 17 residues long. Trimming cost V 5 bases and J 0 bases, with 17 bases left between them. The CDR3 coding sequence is TGTGCCAGCAGCCGGAGGGACGGACGCCGCTCTGGAAACACCATATATTTT. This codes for CASSRRDGRRSGNTIYF.

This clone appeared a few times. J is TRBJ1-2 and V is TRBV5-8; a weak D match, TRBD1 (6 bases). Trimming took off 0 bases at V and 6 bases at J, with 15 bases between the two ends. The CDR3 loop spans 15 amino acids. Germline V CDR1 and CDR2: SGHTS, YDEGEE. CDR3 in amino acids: CASSLGINRDDGYTF. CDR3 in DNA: TGTGCCAGCAGCTTGGGGATCAACAGGGACGATGGCTACACCTTC.

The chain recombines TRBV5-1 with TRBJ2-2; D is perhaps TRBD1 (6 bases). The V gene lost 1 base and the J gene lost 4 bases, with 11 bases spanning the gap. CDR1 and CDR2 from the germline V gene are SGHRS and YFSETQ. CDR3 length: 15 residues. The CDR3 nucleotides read TGCGCCAGCAGCTTGCAGGGGCACTTCACCGGGGAGCTGTTTTTT. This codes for CASSLQGHFTGELFF.

This chain's CDR3 is CASSLREGGELFF. DNA of the CDR3: TGTGCCAGCAGCTTACGGGAGGGCGGGGAGCTGTTTTTT. The chain links TRBV7-3 to TRBJ2-2, with 8 bases fitting TRBD2. Germline trimming cut 2 bases from V and 7 bases from J; bases unmatched to any gene: 0. CDR3 size: 13 residues. Germline V gene sequence: CDR1 SGHTA, CDR2 FQGTGA. The variable domain in full, completed from reference TRBV7-3 and TRBJ2-2, reads GAGVSQTPSNKVTEKGKYVELRCDPISGHTALYWYRQSLGQGPEFLIYFQGTGAADDSGLPNDRFFAVRPEGSVSTLKIQRTERGDSAVYLCASSLREGGELFFGEGSRLTVL.

The CDR3 is CASSSAESTDTQYF. In DNA form, the CDR3 reads TGCGCCAGCAGTTCGGCGGAAAGCACAGATACGCAGTATTTT. The chain couples TRBV5-1 to TRBJ2-3; D remains unclear. Germline CDR1 and CDR2: SGHRS and YFSETQ. The germline V and J ends were trimmed by 5 bases and 0 bases, with 10 bases remaining between them. This CDR3 has 14 residues.

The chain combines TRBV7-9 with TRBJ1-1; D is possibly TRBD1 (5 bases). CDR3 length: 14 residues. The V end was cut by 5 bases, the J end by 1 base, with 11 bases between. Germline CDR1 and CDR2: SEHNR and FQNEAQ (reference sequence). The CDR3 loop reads CASSRTPKNTEAFF. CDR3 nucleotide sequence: TGTGCCAGCAGCCGGACACCCAAGAACACTGAAGCTTTCTTT.

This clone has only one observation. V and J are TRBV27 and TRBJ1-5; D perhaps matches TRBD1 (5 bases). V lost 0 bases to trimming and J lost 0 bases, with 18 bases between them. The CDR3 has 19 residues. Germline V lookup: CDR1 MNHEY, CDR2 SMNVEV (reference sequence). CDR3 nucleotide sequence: TGTGCCAGCAGTTTATCAGCAGGGCCGACTCTTTATAGCAATCAGCCCCAGCATTTT. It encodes CASSLSAGPTLYSNQPQHF.

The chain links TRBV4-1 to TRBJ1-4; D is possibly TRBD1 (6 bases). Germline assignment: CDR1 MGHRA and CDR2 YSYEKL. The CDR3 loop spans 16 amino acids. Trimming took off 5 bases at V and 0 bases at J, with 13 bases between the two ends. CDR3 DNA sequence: TGCGCCAGCAGCTTCTCAGGGGTGGCAACTAATGAAAAACTGTTTTTT. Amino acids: CASSFSGVATNEKLFF.

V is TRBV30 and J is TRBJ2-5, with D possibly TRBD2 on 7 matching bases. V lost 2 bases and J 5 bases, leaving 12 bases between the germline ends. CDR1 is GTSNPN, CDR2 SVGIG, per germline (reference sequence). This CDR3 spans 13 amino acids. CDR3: CAWSPGRGETQYF. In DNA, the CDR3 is TGTGCCTGGAGTCCAGGGAGGGGGGAGACCCAGTACTTC.

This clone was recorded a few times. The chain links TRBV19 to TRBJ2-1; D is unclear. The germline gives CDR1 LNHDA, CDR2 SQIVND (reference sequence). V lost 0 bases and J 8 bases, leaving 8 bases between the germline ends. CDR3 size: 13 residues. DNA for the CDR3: TGTGCCAGTAGTATAGATCCCTCGGATGAGCAGTTCTTC. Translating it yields CASSIDPSDEQFF.

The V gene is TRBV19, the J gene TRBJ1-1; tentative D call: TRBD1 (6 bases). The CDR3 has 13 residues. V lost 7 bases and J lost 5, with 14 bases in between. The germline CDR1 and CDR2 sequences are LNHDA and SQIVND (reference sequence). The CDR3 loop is CASNTGSWTEAFF. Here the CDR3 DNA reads TGTGCCAGTAACACAGGGTCTTGGACTGAAGCTTTCTTT.

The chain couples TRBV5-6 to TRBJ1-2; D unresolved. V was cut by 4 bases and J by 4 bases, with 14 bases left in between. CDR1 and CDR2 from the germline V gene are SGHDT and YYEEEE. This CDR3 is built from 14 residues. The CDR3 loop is CASSRGQVAYGYTF. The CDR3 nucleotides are TGTGCCAGCAGCCGTGGGCAGGTCGCCTATGGCTACACCTTC.

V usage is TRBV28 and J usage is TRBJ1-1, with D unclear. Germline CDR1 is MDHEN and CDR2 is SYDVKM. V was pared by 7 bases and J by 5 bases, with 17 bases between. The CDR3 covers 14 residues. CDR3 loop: CASTPGVLRTEAFF. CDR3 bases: TGTGCCAGCACCCCCGGGGTTTTACGGACTGAAGCTTTCTTT.

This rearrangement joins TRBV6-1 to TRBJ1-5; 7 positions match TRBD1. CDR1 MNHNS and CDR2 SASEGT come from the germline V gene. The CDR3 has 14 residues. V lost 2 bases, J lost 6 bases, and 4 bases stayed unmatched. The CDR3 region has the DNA TGTGCCAGCAGTGAACAGGGGGAAAGTCAGCCCCAGCATTTT. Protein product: CASSEQGESQPQHF.